This T cell receptor (beta chain) was sequenced in a study of cytomegalovirus exposure and HLA in healthy donors. Turning to the study itself: Earlier, 100 million to 130 million unique TCR beta sequences were recovered from around 180 million T cells by an analysis. Broader study findings: There were some V segments, including TRBV6-2 and TRBV6-3, excluded as indistinguishable. Cytomegalovirus association was listed for around 170 TCR beta chains.

This clone was recorded a few times. The antigen remains unidentified. The PCR was carried out with 60 Vbeta primers and 13 Jbeta primers. Profiled with immunoSEQ multiplex PCR; TCRdb holds only in-frame clones, not every one. Seen here are 95,000 to 150,000 clones, roughly three fifths observed once, and the top ten hold more than 6.5%. The V gene's germline CDR1 is MNHEY and CDR2 SVGAGI. Trimming cost V 2 bases and J 4 bases, with 9 bases left between them. The CDR3 loop spans 14 amino acids. The chain couples TRBV6-5 to TRBJ1-5, with D unclear. The sample comprised PBMCs. This clonotype originated in a woman aged 40 to 49 in good health and CMV-seropositive. The CDR3 nucleotides are TGTGCCAGCAGTTACGACGGAGAGAATCAGCCCCAGCATTTT. It yields the protein CASSYDGENQPQHF.